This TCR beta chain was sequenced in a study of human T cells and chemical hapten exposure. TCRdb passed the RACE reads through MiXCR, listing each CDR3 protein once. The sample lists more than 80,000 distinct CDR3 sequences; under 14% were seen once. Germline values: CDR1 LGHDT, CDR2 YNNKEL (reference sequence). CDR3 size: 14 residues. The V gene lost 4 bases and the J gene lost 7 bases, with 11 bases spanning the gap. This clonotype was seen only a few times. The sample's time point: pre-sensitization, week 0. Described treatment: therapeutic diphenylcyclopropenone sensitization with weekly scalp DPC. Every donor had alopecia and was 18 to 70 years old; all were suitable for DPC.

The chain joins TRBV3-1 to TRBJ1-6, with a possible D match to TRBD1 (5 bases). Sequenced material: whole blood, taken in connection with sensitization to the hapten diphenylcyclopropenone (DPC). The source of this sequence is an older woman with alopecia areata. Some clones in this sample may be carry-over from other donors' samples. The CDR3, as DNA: TGTGCCAGCAGCCCAGGGACTGTGAATTCACCCCTCCACTTT. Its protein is CASSPGTVNSPLHF.